This T cell receptor beta chain was sequenced in a study of CXCR3-negative and CXCR3-positive naive CD8 T cells. Study findings and constraints: Naive CXCR3-negative and CXCR3-positive cells had similar TRBV-TRBJ usage; memory differed.

Researchers sorted more than 250,000 cells of each CD8+ T cell subset in triplicate. Looked up from germline, CDR1 is MDHEN and CDR2 is SYDVKM. The CDR3 spans 17 residues. A word on this clonotype: Its specificity is not known.

In preparing the TRB cDNA libraries, 5' RACE with UMI labels was used. Following a re-call of the 5' RACE reads, TCRdb has one entry per CDR3 protein and lacks DNA. The sample table includes approximately 41,000 distinct CDR3 sequences. Source material: memory CD8+ T cells from blood. This clonotype was obtained from a human donor in good health. Some clones in this sample may be carry-over from other donors' samples. V and J are TRBV28 and TRBJ2-3; TCRdb's assignment of TRBD2 cannot be checked, as there is no DNA. The CDR3 loop reads CATLGLSRIGGTDTQYF.